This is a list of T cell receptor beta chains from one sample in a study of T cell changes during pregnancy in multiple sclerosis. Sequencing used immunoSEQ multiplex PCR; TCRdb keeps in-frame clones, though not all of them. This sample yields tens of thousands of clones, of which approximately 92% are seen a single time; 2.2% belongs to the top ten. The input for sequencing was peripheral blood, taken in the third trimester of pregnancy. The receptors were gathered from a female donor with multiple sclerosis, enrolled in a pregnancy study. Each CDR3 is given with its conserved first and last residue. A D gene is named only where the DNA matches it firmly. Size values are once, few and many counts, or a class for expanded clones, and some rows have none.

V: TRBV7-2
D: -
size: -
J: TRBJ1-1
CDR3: CASSLGGPGALTEAFF
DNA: TGTGCCAGCAGCTTAGGGGGGCCCGGAGCGCTCACTGAAGCTTTCTTT

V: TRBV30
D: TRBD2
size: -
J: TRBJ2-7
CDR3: CAWRPGGSSYEQYF
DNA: TGTGCCTGGAGGCCCGGGGGGAGCTCCTACGAGCAGTACTTC

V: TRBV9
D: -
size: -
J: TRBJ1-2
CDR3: CASSGDSFPNYGYTF
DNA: TGTGCCAGCAGCGGAGACAGTTTTCCTAACTATGGCTACACCTTC

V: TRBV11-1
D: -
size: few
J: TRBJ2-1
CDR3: CASRIDRLVHNEQFF
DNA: TGTGCCAGCAGAATAGACAGGCTGGTCCACAATGAGCAGTTCTTC

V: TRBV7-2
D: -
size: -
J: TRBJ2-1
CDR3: CASSLARPNNEQFF
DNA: TGTGCCAGCAGCTTAGCGCGTCCCAACAATGAGCAGTTCTTC

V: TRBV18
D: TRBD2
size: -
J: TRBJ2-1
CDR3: CASSPGSETSGRRQFF
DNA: TGTGCCAGCTCCCCCGGGTCCGAGACTAGCGGGAGGCGGCAGTTCTTC

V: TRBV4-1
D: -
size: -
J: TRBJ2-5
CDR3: CASSQVQAYQETQYF
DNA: TGCGCCAGCAGCCAAGTTCAGGCGTACCAAGAGACCCAGTACTTC

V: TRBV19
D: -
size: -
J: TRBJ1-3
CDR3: CASSIDARAGNTIYF
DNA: TGTGCCAGTAGTATAGATGCCAGGGCTGGAAACACCATATATTTT

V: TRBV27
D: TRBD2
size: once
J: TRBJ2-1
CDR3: CASRPGLAGGNEQFF
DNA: TGTGCCAGCAGACCGGGACTAGCGGGAGGGAATGAGCAGTTCTTC

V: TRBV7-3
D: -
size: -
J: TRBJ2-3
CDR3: CASSLGGSGNWEDTQYF
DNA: TGTGCCAGCAGCTTAGGGGGTAGCGGAAATTGGGAAGATACGCAGTATTTT

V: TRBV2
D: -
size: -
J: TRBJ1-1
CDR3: CASTKGENTEAFF
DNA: TGTGCCAGCACCAAAGGGGAAAACACTGAAGCTTTCTTT

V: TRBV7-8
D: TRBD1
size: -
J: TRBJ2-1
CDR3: CASSKDRGKWGNEQFF
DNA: TGTGCCAGCAGCAAGGACAGGGGGAAGTGGGGGAATGAGCAGTTCTTC

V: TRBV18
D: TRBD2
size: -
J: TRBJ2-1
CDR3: CASSPRTSSNNEQFF
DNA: TGTGCCAGCTCACCACGGACTAGCAGTAACAATGAGCAGTTCTTC

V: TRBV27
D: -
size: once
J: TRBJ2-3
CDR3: CASRRHREWDTQYF
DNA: TGTGCCAGCAGGCGGCATAGGGAGTGGGATACGCAGTATTTT

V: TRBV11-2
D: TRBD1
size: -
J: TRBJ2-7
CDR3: CASSFKGAAQYF
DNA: TGTGCCAGCAGCTTTAAGGGGGCAGCGCAGTACTTC

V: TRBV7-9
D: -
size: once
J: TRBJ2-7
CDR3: CASDSPGTYEQYF
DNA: TGTGCCAGCGATTCCCCCGGGACCTACGAGCAGTACTTC

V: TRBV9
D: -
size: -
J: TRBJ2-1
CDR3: CASSGSRGGISSYNEQFF
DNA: TGTGCCAGCAGCGGTTCCCGGGGCGGGATCAGCTCCTACAATGAGCAGTTCTTC

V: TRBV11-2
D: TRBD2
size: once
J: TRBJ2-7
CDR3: CASSPPGLAGGEQYF
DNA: TGTGCCAGCAGCCCCCCGGGACTAGCGGGAGGAGAGCAGTACTTC

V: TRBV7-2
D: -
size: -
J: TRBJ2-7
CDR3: CASSLLLSGYEQYF
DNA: TGTGCCAGCAGCTTACTTCTCTCCGGGTACGAGCAGTACTTC